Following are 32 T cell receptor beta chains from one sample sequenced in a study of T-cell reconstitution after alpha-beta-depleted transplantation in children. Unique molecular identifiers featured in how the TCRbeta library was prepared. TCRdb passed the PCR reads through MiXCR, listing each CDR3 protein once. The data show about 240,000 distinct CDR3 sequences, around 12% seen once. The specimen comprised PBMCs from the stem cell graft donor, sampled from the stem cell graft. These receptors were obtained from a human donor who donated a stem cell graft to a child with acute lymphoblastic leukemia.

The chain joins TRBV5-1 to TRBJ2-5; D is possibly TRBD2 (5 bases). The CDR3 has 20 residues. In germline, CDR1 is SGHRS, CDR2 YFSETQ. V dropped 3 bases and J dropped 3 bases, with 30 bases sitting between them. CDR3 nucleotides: TGCGCCAGCAGCTCGGAACAACCTACGGGGTCATCTGTGTGGAAAGAGACCCAGTACTTC. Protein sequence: CASSSEQPTGSSVWKETQYF.

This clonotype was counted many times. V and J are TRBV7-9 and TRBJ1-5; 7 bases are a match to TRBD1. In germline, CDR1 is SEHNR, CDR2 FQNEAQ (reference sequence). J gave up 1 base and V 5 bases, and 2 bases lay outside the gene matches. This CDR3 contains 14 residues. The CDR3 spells CASSQTGSNQPQHF. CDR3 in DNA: TGTGCCAGCAGCCAGACAGGGAGCAATCAGCCCCAGCATTTT.

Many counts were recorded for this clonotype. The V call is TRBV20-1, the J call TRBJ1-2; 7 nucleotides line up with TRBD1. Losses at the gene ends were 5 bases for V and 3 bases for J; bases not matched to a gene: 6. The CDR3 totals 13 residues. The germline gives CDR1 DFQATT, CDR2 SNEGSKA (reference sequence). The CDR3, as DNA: TGCAGTGCTCCCGGACAGGCCGACTATGGCTACACCTTC. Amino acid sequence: CSAPGQADYGYTF.

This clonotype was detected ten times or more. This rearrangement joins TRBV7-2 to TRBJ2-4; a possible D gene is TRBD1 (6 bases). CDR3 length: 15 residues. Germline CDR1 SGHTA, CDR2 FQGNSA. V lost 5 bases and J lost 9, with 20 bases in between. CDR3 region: CASSMRQVRGGIQYF. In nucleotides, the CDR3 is TGTGCCAGCAGCATGCGACAGGTTAGGGGCGGCATTCAGTACTTC.

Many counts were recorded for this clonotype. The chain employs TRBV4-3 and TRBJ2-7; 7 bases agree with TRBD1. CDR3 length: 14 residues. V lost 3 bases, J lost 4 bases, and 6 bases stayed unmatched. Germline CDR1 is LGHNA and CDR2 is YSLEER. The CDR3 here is CASSHRDSGYEQYF. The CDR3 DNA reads TGCGCCAGCAGCCACCGGGACAGTGGGTACGAGCAGTACTTC.

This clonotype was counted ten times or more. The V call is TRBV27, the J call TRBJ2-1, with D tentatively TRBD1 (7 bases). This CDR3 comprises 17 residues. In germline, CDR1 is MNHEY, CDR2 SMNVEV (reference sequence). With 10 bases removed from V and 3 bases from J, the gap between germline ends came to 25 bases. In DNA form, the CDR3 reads TGTGCCACCGAAGGGAAAGGAGGGACAGTCAACTACAATGAGCAGTTCTTC. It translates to CATEGKGGTVNYNEQFF.

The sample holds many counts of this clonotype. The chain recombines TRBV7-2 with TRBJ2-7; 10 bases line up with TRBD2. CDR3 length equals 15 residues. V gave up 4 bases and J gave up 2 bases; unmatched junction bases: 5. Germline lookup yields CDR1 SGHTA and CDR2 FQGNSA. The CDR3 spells CASSSVAGGPYEQYF. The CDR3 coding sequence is TGTGCCAGCAGCTCCGTAGCGGGAGGCCCCTACGAGCAGTACTTC. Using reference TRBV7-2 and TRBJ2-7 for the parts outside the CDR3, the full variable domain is GAGVSQSPSNKVTEKGKDVELRCDPISGHTALYWYRQSLGQGLEFLIYFQGNSAPDKSGLPSDRFSAERTGGSVSTLTIQRTQQEDSAVYLCASSSVAGGPYEQYFGPGTRLTVT.

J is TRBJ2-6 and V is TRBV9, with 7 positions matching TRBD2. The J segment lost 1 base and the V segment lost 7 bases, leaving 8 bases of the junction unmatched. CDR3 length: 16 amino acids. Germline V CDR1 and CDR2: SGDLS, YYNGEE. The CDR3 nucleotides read TGTGCCAGCTACGGAACAGCGGGATCTGGGGCCAACGTCCTGACTTTC. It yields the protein CASYGTAGSGANVLTF. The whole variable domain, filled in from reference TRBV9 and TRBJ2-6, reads DSGVTQTPKHLITATGQRVTLRCSPRSGDLSVYWYQQSLDQGLQFLIQYYNGEERAKGNILERFSAQQFPDLHSELNLSSLELGDSALYFCASYGTAGSGANVLTFGAGSRLTVL.

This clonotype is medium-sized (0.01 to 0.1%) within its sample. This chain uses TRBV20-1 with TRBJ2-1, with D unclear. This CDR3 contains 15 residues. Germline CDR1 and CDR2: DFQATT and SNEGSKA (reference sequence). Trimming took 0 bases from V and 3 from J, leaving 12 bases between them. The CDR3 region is CSARDPTLGYNEQFF. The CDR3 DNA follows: TGCAGTGCTAGAGATCCCACTTTGGGCTACAATGAGCAGTTCTTC.

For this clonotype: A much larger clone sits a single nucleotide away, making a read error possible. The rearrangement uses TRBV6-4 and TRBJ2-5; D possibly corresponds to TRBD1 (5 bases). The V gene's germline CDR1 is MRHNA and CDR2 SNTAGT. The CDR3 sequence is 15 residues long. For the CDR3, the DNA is TGTGCCAGGAGTGAGTCGTCAGGGTCGCAAGAGACCCAGTACTTC. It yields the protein CARSESSGSQETQYF.

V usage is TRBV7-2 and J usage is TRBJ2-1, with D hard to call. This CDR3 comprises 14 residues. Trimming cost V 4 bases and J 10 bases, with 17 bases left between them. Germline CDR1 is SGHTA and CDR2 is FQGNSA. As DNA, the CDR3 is TGTGCCAGCAGCTCGGACCTGATGGGATGGGAGCAGTTCTTC. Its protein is CASSSDLMGWEQFF.

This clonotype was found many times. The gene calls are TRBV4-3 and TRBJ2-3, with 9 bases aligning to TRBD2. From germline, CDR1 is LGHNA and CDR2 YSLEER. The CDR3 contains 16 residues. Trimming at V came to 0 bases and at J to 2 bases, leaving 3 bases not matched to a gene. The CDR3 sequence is CASSQDLAGYTDTQYF. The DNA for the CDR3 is TGCGCCAGCAGCCAAGACCTAGCGGGGTACACAGATACGCAGTATTTT.

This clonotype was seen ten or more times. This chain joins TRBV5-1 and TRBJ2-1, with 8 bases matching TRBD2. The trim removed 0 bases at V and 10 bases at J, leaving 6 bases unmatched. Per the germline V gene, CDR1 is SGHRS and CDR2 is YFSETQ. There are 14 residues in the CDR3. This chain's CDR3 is CASSLETSGTEQFF. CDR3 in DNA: TGCGCCAGCAGCTTGGAAACTAGCGGTACCGAGCAGTTCTTC.

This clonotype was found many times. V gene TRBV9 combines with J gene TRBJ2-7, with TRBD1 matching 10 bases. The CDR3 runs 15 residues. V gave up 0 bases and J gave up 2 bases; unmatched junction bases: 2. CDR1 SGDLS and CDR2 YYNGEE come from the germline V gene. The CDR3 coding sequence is TGTGCCAGCAGCGTAGGGGACAGGGGTGCCTACGAGCAGTACTTC. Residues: CASSVGDRGAYEQYF.

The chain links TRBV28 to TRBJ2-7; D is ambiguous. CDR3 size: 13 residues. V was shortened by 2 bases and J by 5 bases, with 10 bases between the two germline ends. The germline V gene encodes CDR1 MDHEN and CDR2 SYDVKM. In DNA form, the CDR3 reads TGTGCCAGCAGTTTAAGTACCGAGGACGAGCAGTACTTC. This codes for CASSLSTEDEQYF.

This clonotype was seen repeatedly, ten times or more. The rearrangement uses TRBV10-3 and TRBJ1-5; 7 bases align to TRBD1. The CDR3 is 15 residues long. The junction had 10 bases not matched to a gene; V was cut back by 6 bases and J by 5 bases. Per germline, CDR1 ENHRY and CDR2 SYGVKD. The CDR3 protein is CAISPGQLLDQPQHF. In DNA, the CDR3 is TGTGCCATCAGCCCGGGACAGCTTCTGGATCAGCCCCAGCATTTT.

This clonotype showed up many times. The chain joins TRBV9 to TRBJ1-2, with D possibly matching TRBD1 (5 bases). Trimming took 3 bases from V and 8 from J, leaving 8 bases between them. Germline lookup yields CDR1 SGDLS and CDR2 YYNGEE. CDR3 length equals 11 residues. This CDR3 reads CASSAGRGYTF. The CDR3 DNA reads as TGTGCCAGCAGCGCAGGGAGGGGCTACACCTTC.

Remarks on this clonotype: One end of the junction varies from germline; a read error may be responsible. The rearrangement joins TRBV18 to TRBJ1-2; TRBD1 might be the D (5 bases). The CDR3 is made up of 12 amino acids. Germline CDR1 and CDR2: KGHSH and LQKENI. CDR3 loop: CDSSVRDDGYTF. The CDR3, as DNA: TGTGACAGCTCAGTCAGGGACGATGGCTACACCTTC.

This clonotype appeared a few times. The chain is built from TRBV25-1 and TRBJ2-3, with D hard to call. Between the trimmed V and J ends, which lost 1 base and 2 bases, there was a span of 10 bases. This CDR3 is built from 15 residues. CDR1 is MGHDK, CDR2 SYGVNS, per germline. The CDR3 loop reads CASSEFERSTDTQYF. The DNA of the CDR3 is TGTGCCAGCAGTGAATTTGAGAGATCCACAGATACGCAGTATTTT.

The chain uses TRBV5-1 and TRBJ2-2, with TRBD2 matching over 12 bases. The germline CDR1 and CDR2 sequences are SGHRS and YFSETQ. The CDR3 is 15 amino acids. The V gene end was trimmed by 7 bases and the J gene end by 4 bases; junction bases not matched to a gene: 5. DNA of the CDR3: TGCGCCAGCGGAGAACTAGCGGGAGGCACCGGGGAGCTGTTTTTT. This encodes CASGELAGGTGELFF.

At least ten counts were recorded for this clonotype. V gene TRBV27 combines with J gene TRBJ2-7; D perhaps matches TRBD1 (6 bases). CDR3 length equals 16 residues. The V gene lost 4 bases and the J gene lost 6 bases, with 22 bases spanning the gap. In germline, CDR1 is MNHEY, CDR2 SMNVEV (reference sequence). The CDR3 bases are TGTGCCAGCAGTTCCTACCCCACAGGGATATTCGGCGAGCAGTACTTC. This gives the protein CASSSYPTGIFGEQYF.

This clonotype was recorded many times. The chain's CDR3 is CASSYDSNTGELFF. The DNA for the CDR3 is TGTGCCAGCAGTTACGATTCGAACACCGGGGAGCTGTTTTTT. This rearrangement joins TRBV7-7 to TRBJ2-2; D gene uncertain. CDR1 is SSHAT and CDR2 is FNYEAQ in the germline V gene (reference sequence). The CDR3 is 14 residues long. V shed 6 bases and J shed 0 bases, with 8 bases lying between them.

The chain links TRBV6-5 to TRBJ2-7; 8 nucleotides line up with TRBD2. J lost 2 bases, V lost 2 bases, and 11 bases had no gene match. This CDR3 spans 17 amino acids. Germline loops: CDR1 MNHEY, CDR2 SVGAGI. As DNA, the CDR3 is TGTGCCAGCAGTTACGCGAAGGCCGGGGGGGCCCCCTACGAGCAGTACTTC. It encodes CASSYAKAGGAPYEQYF.

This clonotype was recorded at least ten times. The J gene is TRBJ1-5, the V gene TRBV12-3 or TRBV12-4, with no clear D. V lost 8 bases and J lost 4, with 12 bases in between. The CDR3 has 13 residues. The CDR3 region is CASPFGLNQPQHF. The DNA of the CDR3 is TGTGCCAGCCCTTTCGGGTTGAATCAGCCCCAGCATTTT.

The CDR3 spells CASSQLTSGANVLTF. CDR3 coding DNA: TGCGCCAGCAGCCAGCTCACCTCTGGGGCCAACGTCCTGACTTTC. This chain joins TRBV4-1 and TRBJ2-6; no firm D call. V lost 3 bases and J lost 0, with 6 bases in between. The CDR3 sequence is 15 residues long. Germline V gives CDR1 MGHRA, CDR2 YSYEKL.

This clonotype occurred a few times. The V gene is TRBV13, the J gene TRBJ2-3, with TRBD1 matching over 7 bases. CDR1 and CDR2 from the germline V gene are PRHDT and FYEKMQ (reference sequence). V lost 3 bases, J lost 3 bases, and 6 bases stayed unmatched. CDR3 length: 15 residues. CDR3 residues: CASSLTTGSTDTQYF. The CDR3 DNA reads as TGTGCCAGCAGCTTGACGACAGGGAGTACAGATACGCAGTATTTT.

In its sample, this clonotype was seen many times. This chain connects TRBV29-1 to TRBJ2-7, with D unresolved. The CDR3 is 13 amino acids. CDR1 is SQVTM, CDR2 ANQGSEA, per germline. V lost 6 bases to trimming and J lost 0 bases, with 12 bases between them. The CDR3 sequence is CSVVGPSSYEQYF. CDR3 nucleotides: TGCAGCGTCGTCGGGCCCAGCTCCTACGAGCAGTACTTC.

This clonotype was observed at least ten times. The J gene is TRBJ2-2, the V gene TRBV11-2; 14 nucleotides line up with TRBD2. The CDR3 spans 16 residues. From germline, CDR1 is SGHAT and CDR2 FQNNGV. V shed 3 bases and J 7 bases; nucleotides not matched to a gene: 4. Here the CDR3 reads CASSLGTSGSNGELFF. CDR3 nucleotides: TGTGCCAGCAGCTTGGGGACTAGCGGGAGTAACGGGGAGCTGTTTTTT.

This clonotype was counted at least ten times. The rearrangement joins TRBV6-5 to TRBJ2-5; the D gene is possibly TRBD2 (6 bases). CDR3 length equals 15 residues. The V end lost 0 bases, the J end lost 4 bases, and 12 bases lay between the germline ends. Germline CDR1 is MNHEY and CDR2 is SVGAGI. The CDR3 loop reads CASSYSVGRGETQYF. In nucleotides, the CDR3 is TGTGCCAGCAGTTACTCAGTCGGGCGGGGAGAGACCCAGTACTTC.

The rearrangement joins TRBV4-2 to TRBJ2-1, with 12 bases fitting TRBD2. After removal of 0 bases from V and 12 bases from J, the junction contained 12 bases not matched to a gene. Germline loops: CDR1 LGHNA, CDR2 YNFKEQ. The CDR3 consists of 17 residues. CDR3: CASSQERDTSGGYPQFF. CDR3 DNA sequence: TGTGCCAGCAGCCAAGAACGGGATACTAGCGGGGGGTATCCGCAGTTCTTC.

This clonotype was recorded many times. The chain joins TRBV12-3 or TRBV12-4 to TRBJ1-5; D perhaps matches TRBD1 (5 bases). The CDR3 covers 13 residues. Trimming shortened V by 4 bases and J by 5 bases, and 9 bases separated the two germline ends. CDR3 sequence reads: CASSSGRHQPQHF. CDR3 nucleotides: TGTGCCAGCAGTTCGGGACGGCATCAGCCCCAGCATTTT.

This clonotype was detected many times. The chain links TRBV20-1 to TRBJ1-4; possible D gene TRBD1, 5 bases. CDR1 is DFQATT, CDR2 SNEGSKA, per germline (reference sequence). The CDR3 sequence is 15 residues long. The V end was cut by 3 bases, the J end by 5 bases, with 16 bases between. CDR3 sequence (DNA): TGCAGTGCTAGGAAAGGGACGGCGCTCAATGAAAAACTGTTTTTT. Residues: CSARKGTALNEKLFF.